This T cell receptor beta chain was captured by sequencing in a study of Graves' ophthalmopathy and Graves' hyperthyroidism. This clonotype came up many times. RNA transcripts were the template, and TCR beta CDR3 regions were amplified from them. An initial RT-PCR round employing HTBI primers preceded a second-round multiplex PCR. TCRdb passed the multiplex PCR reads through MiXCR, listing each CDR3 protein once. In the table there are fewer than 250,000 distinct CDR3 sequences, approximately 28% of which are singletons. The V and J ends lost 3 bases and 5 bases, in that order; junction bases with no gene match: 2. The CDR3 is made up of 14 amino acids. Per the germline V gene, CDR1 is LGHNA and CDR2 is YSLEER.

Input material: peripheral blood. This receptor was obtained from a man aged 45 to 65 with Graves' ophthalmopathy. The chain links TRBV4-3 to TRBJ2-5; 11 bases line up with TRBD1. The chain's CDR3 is CASSQDRGPETQYF. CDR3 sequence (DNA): TGCGCCAGCAGCCAGGACAGGGGGCCGGAGACCCAGTACTTC.